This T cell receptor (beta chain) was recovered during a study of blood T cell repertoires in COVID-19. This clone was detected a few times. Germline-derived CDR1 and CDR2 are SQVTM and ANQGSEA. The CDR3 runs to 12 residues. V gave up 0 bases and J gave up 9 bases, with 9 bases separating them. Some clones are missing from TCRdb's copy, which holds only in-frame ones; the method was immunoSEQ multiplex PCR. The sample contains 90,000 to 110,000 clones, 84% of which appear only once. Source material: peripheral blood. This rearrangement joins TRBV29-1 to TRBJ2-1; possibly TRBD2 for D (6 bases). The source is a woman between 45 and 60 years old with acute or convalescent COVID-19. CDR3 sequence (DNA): TGCAGCGTTGAAGATCAAGCGGGTGAGCAGTTCTTC. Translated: CSVEDQAGEQFF.